These 3 T cell receptor beta chains originate from one sample sequenced in a study of technical replicates of blood from several donors. Only in-frame clones appear in the TCRdb table, and some are missing; sequencing was by immunoSEQ multiplex PCR. The table lists about 78,000 clones, roughly 94% of them singletons, with approximately 0.25% in the top ten. The source material was T cells isolated from PBMCs. These receptors all come from a human donor in good health.

The chain recombines TRBV6-1 with TRBJ2-7, with TRBD1 matching 8 bases. The CDR3 totals 14 residues. V shed 3 bases and J 0 bases; nucleotides not matched to a gene: 1. The V gene's germline CDR1 is MNHNS and CDR2 SASEGT. For the CDR3, the DNA is TGTGCCAGCAGTGAGGGACAGGACTCCTACGAGCAGTACTTC. This codes for CASSEGQDSYEQYF.

This rearrangement joins TRBV19 to TRBJ2-2; D may be TRBD2 (6 bases). The CDR3 covers 15 residues. Trimming removed 3 bases from V and 6 bases from J, with 14 bases in between. The germline CDR1 and CDR2 sequences are LNHDA and SQIVND (reference sequence). The CDR3 spells CASSIGTFNAGELFF. The CDR3 nucleotides read TGTGCCAGTAGTATCGGGACTTTCAACGCCGGGGAGCTGTTTTTT.

The V and J genes are TRBV5-1 and TRBJ1-6; 7 nucleotides line up with TRBD1. The CDR3 totals 16 residues. V trimming: 4 bases; J trimming: 11 bases; junction bases outside the gene matches: 15. Germline V lookup: CDR1 SGHRS, CDR2 YFSETQ. The DNA of the CDR3 is TGCGCCAGCAGCGTGGGCCAGGGGGGAGACTTTACACCCCTCCACTTT. Residues: CASSVGQGGDFTPLHF. The variable domain in full, with the rest retrieved from reference TRBV5-1 and TRBJ1-6, is KAGVTQTPRYLIKTRGQQVTLSCSPISGHRSVSWYQQTPGQGLQFLFEYFSETQRNKGNFPGRFSGRQFSNSRSEMNVSTLELGDSALYLCASSVGQGGDFTPLHFGNGTRLTVT.